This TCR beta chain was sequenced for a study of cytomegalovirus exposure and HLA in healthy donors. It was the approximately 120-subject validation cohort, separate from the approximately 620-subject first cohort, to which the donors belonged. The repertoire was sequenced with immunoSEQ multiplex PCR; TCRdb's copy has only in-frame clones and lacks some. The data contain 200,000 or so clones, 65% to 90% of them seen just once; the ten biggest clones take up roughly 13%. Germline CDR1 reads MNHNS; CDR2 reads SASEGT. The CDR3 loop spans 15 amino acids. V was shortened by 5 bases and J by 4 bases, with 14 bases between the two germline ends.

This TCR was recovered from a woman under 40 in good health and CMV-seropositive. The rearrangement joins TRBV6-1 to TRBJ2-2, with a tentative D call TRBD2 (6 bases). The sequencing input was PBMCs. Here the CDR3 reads CASSSSGAGTGELFF. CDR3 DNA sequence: TGTGCCAGCAGTTCGTCCGGAGCGGGCACCGGGGAGCTGTTTTTT.